The 2 T cell receptor beta chains listed next were all sequenced from one sample in a study of cytomegalovirus exposure and HLA in healthy donors. Measured with immunoSEQ multiplex PCR; TCRdb has only the in-frame clones, and not every one. The sample includes about 160,000 clones, 80% to 90% of them seen just once. Sequencing used PBMCs. These receptors were collected from a woman aged 18-30 years in good health and CMV-seronegative.

This rearrangement joins TRBV7-9 to TRBJ2-2, with TRBD2 as a possible D gene (5 bases). V was cut by 4 bases and J by 4 bases, with 13 bases left in between. Germline CDR1 is SEHNR and CDR2 is FQNEAQ (reference sequence). This CDR3 has 15 amino acids. DNA of the CDR3: TGTGCCAGCAGCTCCAAGTGGGAGAGCACCGGGGAGCTGTTTTTT. Encoded protein: CASSSKWESTGELFF.

This chain connects TRBV5-1 to TRBJ1-2; the match to TRBD1 covers 11 bases. V dropped 3 bases and J dropped 8; count of bases not matched to a gene: 9. The CDR3 spans 15 residues. CDR1 is SGHRS and CDR2 is YFSETQ in the germline V gene. The CDR3 nucleotides are TGCGCCAGCAGCTACGGGACAGGGGGTCGAGAAGGCTACACCTTC. Residues: CASSYGTGGREGYTF.